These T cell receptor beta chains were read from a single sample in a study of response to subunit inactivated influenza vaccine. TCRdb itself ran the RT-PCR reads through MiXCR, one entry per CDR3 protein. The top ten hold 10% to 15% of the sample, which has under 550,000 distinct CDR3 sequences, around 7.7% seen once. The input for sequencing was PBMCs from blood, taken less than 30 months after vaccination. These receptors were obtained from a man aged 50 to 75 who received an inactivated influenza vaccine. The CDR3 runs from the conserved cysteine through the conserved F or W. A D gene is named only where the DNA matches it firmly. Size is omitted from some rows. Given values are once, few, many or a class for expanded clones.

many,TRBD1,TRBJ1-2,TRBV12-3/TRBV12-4,TGTGCCAGCAGTGGTGACAGGGTCTATGGCTACACCTTC,CASSGDRVYGYTF
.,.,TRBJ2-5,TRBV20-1,TGCAGTGCTAGAAGGGGTCGAGAGACCCAGTACTTC,CSARRGRETQYF
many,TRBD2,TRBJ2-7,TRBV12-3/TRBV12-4,TGTGCCAGCAGTATCCTCGGGGGGTTTGGGGAGCAGTACTTC,CASSILGGFGEQYF
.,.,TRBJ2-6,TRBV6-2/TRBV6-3,TGTGCCAGCAGTTATGGTCTCGAGGGGCTCTCTGGGGCCAACGTCCTGACTTTC,CASSYGLEGLSGANVLTF
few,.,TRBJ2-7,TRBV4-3,TGCGCCAGCAGCCAACCGTCCGAGCAGTACTTC,CASSQPSEQYF
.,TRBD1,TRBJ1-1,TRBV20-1,TGCAGTGCCAAGTTGGGACAGTACACTGAAGCTTTCTTT,CSAKLGQYTEAFF
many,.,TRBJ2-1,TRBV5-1,TGCGCCAGCGGATTGGCGGGAATTGACCCTTGGAATGAGCAGTTCTTC,CASGLAGIDPWNEQFF
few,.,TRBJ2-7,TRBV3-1,TGTGCCAGCAGCCTCCTTTATGAAGGTGAGCAGTACTTC,CASSLLYEGEQYF
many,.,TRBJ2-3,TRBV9,TGTGCCAGCAGCCCACCCGCGACAGATACGCAGTATTTT,CASSPPATDTQYF
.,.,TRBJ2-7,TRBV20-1,TGCAGTGCTAGAGATCCCCCAACTCTCGAGCAGTACTTC,CSARDPPTLEQYF
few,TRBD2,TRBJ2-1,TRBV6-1,TGTGCCAGCAGTCTAAGCGGGAGGGCCGACAATGAGCAGTTCTTC,CASSLSGRADNEQFF
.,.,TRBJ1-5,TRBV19,TGTGCCAGTAGTATAGATCTAACTCAGCCCCAGCATTTT,CASSIDLTQPQHF
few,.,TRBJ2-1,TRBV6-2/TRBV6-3,TGTGCCAGTGGGACCTTCTCGTACAATGAGCAGTTCTTC,CASGTFSYNEQFF
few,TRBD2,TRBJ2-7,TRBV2,TGTGCCAGCAGTGAAGCCCTGGGGACTAGGGGAGAGCAGTACTTC,CASSEALGTRGEQYF
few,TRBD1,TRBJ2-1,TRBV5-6,TGTGCCAGCAGCTTACGACAGGGCCACAATGAGCAGTTCTTC,CASSLRQGHNEQFF
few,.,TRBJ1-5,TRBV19,TGTGCCAGTCGCCTCCCAAGTGGAGCCCAGCATTTT,CASRLPSGAQHF
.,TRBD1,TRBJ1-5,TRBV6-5,TGTGCCAGCAGTTACCAGAACAGGGGTCGGAATCAGCCCCAGCATTTT,CASSYQNRGRNQPQHF
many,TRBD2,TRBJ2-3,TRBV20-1,TGCAGTGCTAGAGGAAGGAGTAGCGGGACAGATACGCAGTATTTT,CSARGRSSGTDTQYF
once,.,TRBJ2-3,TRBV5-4,TGTGCCAGCAGCTTGATCCTACACACAGATACGCAGTATTTT,CASSLILHTDTQYF
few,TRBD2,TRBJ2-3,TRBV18,TGTGCCAGCTCACCACGGGCTAGCGGGAGTTTAAGGACAGATACGCAGTATTTT,CASSPRASGSLRTDTQYF
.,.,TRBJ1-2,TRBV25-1,TGTGCCAGCAGAGGAGGGGGGGGCGGCTACACCTTC,CASRGGGGGYTF
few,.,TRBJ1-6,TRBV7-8,TGTGCCAGCAGCTTAGCCCGGACGGTGTATAATTCACCCCTCCACTTT,CASSLARTVYNSPLHF
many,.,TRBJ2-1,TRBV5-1,TGCGCCAGCAGCTTGGCCCAGAGCCCCAATGAGCAGTTCTTC,CASSLAQSPNEQFF
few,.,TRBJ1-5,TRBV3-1,TGTGCCAGCAGCCAAGACAATCTCATGCAGCCCCAGCATTTT,CASSQDNLMQPQHF
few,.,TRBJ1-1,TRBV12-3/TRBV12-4,TGTGCCAGCAGTTTACAGGGTGTGAAGACTGAAGCTTTCTTT,CASSLQGVKTEAFF
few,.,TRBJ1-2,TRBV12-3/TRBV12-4,TGTGCCAGCAGTTTCCAAGGGTATGGTGGCTACACCTTC,CASSFQGYGGYTF
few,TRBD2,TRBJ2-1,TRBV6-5,TGTGCCAGCAGTTACGGACTAGCGGGCGATGAGCAGTTCTTC,CASSYGLAGDEQFF
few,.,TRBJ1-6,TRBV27,TGTGCCAGCAGACAAGGGAGCTCCTATAATTCACCCCTCCACTTT,CASRQGSSYNSPLHF
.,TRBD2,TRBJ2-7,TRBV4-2,TGTGCCAGCAGCCAAGATCGTCTAGCGGGTGCCGAGCAGTACTTC,CASSQDRLAGAEQYF
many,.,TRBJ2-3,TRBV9,TGTGCCAGCAGTCCAAGTGTTGGAGATACGCAGTATTTT,CASSPSVGDTQYF
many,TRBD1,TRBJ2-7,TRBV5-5,TGTGCCAGCAGCAGGGACAGGGGGCACACCTACGAGCAGTACTTC,CASSRDRGHTYEQYF
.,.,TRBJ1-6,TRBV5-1,TGCGCCAGCAGCTTGGGGCCCCCCAGAGGGGGTTCACCCCTCCACTTT,CASSLGPPRGGSPLHF
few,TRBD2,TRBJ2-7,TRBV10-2,TGCGCCAGCAGTGAGTGGGGACTAGCGGATACGGGGGAGGAGTACTTC,CASSEWGLADTGEEYF
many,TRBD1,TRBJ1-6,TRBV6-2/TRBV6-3,TGTGCCAGCAGGACCGGGACAGGGGCCATCTCACCCCTCCACTTT,CASRTGTGAISPLHF
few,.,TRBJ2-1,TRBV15,TGTGCCACCAGCCTCGACTCCTACAATGAGCAGTTCTTC,CATSLDSYNEQFF
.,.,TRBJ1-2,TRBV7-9,TGTGCCAGCAGCTCCATGGGGTCAAACTATGGCTACACCTTC,CASSSMGSNYGYTF
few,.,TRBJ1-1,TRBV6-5,TGTGCCAGCAGTTACTCGACTCTGAACACTGAAGCTTTCTTT,CASSYSTLNTEAFF
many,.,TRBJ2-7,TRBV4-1,TGCGCCAGCAGCCGAGTTCTGGGAGCCTACGAGCAGTACTTC,CASSRVLGAYEQYF
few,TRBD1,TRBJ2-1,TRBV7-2,TGTGCCAGCAGCCGGTCGAACAGGGGCAATGAGCAGTTCTTC,CASSRSNRGNEQFF
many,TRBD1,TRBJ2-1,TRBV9,TGTGCCAGCAGCGTAGGACAGGGTAATGAGCAGTTCTTC,CASSVGQGNEQFF
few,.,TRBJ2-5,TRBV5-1,TGCGCCAGCAGCTTTAGGAGAATTCAAGAGACCCAGTACTTC,CASSFRRIQETQYF
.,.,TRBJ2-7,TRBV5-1,TGCGCCAGCAGCCCTTGGGGGGAGAACGAGCAGTACTTC,CASSPWGENEQYF
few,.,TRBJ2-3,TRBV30,TGTGCCTGGAGTGGGGGGGGGGCGCGGGTAGATACGCAGTATTTT,CAWSGGGARVDTQYF
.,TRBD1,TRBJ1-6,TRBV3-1,TGTGCCAGCAGCCAGCCGGGACAGGGGTATAATTCACCCCTCCACTTT,CASSQPGQGYNSPLHF
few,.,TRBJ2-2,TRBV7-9,TGTGCCAGCAGCTTAGCGCTCCAAGTGGGGCAGCTGTTTTTT,CASSLALQVGQLFF
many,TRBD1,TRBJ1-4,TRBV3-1,TGTGCCAGCAGCCTCCGACAGGGATCAACTAATGAAAAACTGTTTTTT,CASSLRQGSTNEKLFF
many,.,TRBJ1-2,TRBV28,TGTGCCAGCAGTTTACCACTAGCAGCAACCACTAACTATGGCTACACCTTC,CASSLPLAATTNYGYTF
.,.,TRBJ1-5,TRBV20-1,TGCAGTGCTAGAGACGGCCGACAGAGTAGCAATCAGCCCCAGCATTTT,CSARDGRQSSNQPQHF
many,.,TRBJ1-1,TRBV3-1,TGTGCCAGCAGCCAAGCCCGATTGGGCGGCACTGAAGCTTTCTTT,CASSQARLGGTEAFF
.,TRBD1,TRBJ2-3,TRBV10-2,TGCGCCAGCTCGGACAGGGGGTTCACAGATACGCAGTATTTT,CASSDRGFTDTQYF
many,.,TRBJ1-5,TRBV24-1,TGTGCCACCAGTGACGGGTATAGCAATCAGCCCCAGCATTTT,CATSDGYSNQPQHF